The clone carrying this T cell receptor (beta chain) was seen only once. What it binds is unknown. The data stem from a study of T cell responses to AZD1222 COVID-19 vaccine. Study-level information: Pooled samples include second doses given at about 4 or 12 weeks. Study findings and constraints: Clonal diversity may have been underestimated, and the donors were mostly white British, with more females than males.

The assay was immunoSEQ multiplex PCR, and TCRdb's table has in-frame clones only and misses some. The sample consists of 95,000 to 150,000 clones, over 80% of them appearing once. The CDR3 consists of 18 residues. V was clipped by 2 bases and J by 0 bases, with 15 bases between them. Looked up from germline, CDR1 is SGHTS and CDR2 is YDEGEE. The chain is built from TRBV5-8 and TRBJ1-6; tentatively, D is TRBD1 (5 bases). The starting material was peripheral blood, obtained on day 0 of AZD1222 vaccination. This TCR was sampled from an adult in good health. The CDR3 sequence is CASSLMTARSSYNSPLHF. The CDR3 DNA reads as TGTGCCAGCAGCTTAATGACAGCGAGGAGCTCCTATAATTCACCCCTCCACTTT.